Listed below are T cell receptor beta chains from one sample, sequenced in a study of blood T cell repertoires in COVID-19. Sequencing used immunoSEQ multiplex PCR; TCRdb keeps in-frame clones, though not all of them. The table records about 300,000 clones, 70% to 90% of them present only once. The sample comprised PBMCs or T cells enriched from blood (not recorded which). The origin of the receptors is a woman between 25 and 40 years old who had recovered from COVID-19. CDR3s include the opening cysteine and the closing phenylalanine or tryptophan. D genes are given only for firm matches. The size field is filled for only some rows; it gives once, few, many or a size class.

CDR3aa: CAWTASGGNEQFF
CDR3nt: TGTGCCTGGACTGCTAGCGGGGGCAATGAGCAGTTCTTC
abundance: once
v_gene: TRBV30
j_gene: TRBJ2-1
d_gene: TRBD2

CDR3aa: CASSQRAPSGVRLDYGYTF
CDR3nt: TGTGCCAGCAGTCAAAGGGCCCCCAGCGGGGTTCGCCTGGACTATGGCTACACCTTC
abundance: NA
v_gene: TRBV7-2
j_gene: TRBJ1-2
d_gene: NA

CDR3aa: CATSRVSGTPNEKLFF
CDR3nt: TGTGCCACCAGCAGAGTATCCGGGACACCTAATGAAAAACTGTTTTTT
abundance: NA
v_gene: TRBV15
j_gene: TRBJ1-4
d_gene: NA

CDR3aa: CASTTRGTDHEQYF
CDR3nt: TGTGCCAGCACCACAAGAGGGACAGATCACGAGCAGTACTTC
abundance: NA
v_gene: TRBV6-5
j_gene: TRBJ2-7
d_gene: TRBD1

CDR3aa: CASSQDWAGSYEQYF
CDR3nt: TGCGCCAGCAGCCAAGATTGGGCGGGCTCCTACGAGCAGTACTTC
abundance: NA
v_gene: TRBV4-1
j_gene: TRBJ2-7
d_gene: NA

CDR3aa: CASSMRESNQPQHF
CDR3nt: TGTGCCAGTAGTATGAGGGAGAGCAATCAGCCCCAGCATTTT
abundance: NA
v_gene: TRBV19
j_gene: TRBJ1-5
d_gene: NA

CDR3aa: CASISRANTEAFF
CDR3nt: TGTGCCAGCATTAGCAGGGCGAACACTGAAGCTTTCTTT
abundance: NA
v_gene: TRBV2
j_gene: TRBJ1-1
d_gene: NA

CDR3aa: CASSSGGKQPQHF
CDR3nt: TGTGCCAGTAGTTCGGGGGGAAAACAGCCCCAGCATTTT
abundance: NA
v_gene: TRBV19
j_gene: TRBJ1-5
d_gene: NA

CDR3aa: CASSLGTALGNQPQHF
CDR3nt: TGTGCCAGCAGCCTTGGGACAGCGTTAGGCAATCAGCCCCAGCATTTT
abundance: NA
v_gene: TRBV7-2
j_gene: TRBJ1-5
d_gene: TRBD1

CDR3aa: CASSQEGEGPQHF
CDR3nt: TGTGCCAGCAGCCAAGAAGGAGAGGGGCCCCAGCATTTT
abundance: NA
v_gene: TRBV4-2
j_gene: TRBJ1-5
d_gene: NA

CDR3aa: CASSPKADNEQFF
CDR3nt: TGTGCCAGCAGCCCAAAAGCGGACAATGAGCAGTTCTTC
abundance: NA
v_gene: TRBV14
j_gene: TRBJ2-1
d_gene: NA

CDR3aa: CASSLVLAGHKTQYF
CDR3nt: TGTGCCAGCAGCTTGGTACTAGCGGGGCACAAAACGCAGTATTTT
abundance: once
v_gene: TRBV5-6
j_gene: TRBJ2-3
d_gene: TRBD2

CDR3aa: CATNQGGTDTQYF
CDR3nt: TGTGCCACCAATCAGGGCGGCACAGATACGCAGTATTTT
abundance: NA
v_gene: TRBV15
j_gene: TRBJ2-3
d_gene: NA

CDR3aa: CASSATGSTDTQYF
CDR3nt: TGTGCCAGCAGCGCGACAGGGAGCACAGATACGCAGTATTTT
abundance: NA
v_gene: TRBV5-4
j_gene: TRBJ2-3
d_gene: TRBD1

CDR3aa: CAWSITGQGQPQHF
CDR3nt: TGTGCCTGGAGTATCACGGGACAGGGGCAGCCCCAGCATTTT
abundance: NA
v_gene: TRBV30
j_gene: TRBJ1-5
d_gene: TRBD1